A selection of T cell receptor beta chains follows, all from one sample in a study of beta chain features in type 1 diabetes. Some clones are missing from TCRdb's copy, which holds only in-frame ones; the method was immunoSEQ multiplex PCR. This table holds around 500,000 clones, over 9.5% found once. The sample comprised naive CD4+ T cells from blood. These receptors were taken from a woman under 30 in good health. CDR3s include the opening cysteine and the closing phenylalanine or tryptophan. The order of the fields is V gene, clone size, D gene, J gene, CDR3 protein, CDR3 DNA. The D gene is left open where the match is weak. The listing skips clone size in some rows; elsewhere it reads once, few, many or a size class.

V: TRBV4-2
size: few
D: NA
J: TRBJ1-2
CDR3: CASSQEDRGYGYTF
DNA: TGTGCCAGCAGCCAAGAGGACAGAGGCTATGGCTACACCTTC

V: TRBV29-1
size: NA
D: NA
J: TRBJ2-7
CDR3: CSALQAKGYYEQYF
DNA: TGCAGCGCTCTACAGGCGAAGGGTTACTACGAGCAGTACTTC

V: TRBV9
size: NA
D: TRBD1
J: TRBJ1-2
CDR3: CASSVHDRGLGYTF
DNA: TGTGCCAGCAGCGTACATGACAGGGGGCTTGGCTACACCTTC

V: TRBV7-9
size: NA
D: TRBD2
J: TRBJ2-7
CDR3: CASSLGGGRAHYEQYF
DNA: TGTGCCAGCAGCTTAGGGGGCGGGAGGGCCCACTACGAGCAGTACTTC

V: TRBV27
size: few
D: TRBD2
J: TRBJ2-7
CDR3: CASSLKAGDYYEQYF
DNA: TGTGCCAGCAGTCTTAAAGCGGGGGACTACTACGAGCAGTACTTC

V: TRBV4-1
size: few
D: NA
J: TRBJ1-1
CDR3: CASSQPSGEAFF
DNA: TGCGCCAGCAGCCAGCCTTCGGGTGAAGCTTTCTTT

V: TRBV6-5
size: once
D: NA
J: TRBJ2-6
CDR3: CASRLSSGANVLTF
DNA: TGTGCCAGCAGACTAAGCTCTGGGGCCAACGTCCTGACTTTC

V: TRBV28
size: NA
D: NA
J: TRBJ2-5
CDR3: CASSSGVPETQYF
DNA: TGTGCCAGCAGTTCGGGAGTCCCAGAGACCCAGTACTTC

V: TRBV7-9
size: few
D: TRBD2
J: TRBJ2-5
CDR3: CASSETGLAGGQTETQYF
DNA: TGTGCCAGCAGCGAAACGGGACTAGCGGGGGGCCAGACAGAGACCCAGTACTTC

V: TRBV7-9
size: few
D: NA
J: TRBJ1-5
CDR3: CASSLEVEPQHF
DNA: TGTGCCAGCAGCTTGGAAGTTGAGCCCCAGCATTTT

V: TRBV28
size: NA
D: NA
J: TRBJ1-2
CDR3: CASSFLSSRGYTF
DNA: TGTGCCAGCAGTTTCTTGAGTTCCCGTGGCTACACCTTC

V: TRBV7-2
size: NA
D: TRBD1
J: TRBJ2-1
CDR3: CASSAPGQGYYNEQFF
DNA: TGTGCCAGCAGCGCTCCGGGACAGGGATACTACAATGAGCAGTTCTTC

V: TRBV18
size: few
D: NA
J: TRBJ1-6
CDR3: CASSPEGSPLHF
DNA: TGTGCCAGCTCACCGGAGGGCTCACCCCTCCACTTT

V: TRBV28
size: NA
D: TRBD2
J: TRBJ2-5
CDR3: CASSLIAGGVLETQYF
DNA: TGTGCCAGCAGTCTCATAGCGGGAGGGGTTCTCGAGACCCAGTACTTC

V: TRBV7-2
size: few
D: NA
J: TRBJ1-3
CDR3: CASSGSVGPGNTIYF
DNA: TGTGCCAGCTCCGGATCCGTGGGCCCTGGAAACACCATATATTTT

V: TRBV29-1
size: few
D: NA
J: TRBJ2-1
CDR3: CSVPLADSSYNEQFF
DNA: TGCAGCGTTCCCCTAGCGGACAGCTCCTACAATGAGCAGTTCTTC

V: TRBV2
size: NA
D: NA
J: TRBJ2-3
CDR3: CASSEAPLRGDTQYF
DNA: TGTGCCAGCAGTGAAGCCCCGCTCCGGGGAGATACGCAGTATTTT

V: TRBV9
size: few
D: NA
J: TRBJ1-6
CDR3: CASSPRTANSPLHF
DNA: TGTGCCAGCAGCCCTAGGACAGCTAATTCACCCCTCCACTTT

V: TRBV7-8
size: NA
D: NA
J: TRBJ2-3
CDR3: CASSLVKKGPLATDTQYF
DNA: TGTGCCAGCAGCTTAGTCAAGAAGGGACCTCTTGCCACAGATACGCAGTATTTT

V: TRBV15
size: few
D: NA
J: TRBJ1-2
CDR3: CATSSGYDYGYTF
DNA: TGTGCCACCAGCAGTGGTTACGACTATGGCTACACCTTC

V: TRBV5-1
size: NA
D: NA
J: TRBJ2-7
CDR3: CASSNDPLYEQYF
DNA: TGCGCCAGCAGCAACGACCCTCTCTACGAGCAGTACTTC

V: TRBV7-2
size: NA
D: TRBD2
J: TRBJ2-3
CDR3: CASRRTSGGTDTQYF
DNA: TGTGCCAGCAGACGAACTAGCGGGGGCACAGATACGCAGTATTTT

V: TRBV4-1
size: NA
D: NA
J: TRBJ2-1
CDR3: CASSSFRPRDNEQFF
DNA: TGCGCCAGCAGCTCATTTAGGCCTAGAGACAATGAGCAGTTCTTC

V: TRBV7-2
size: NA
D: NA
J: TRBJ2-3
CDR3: CASNPRGLTDTQYF
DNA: TGTGCCAGCAACCCTCGGGGACTTACAGATACGCAGTATTTT

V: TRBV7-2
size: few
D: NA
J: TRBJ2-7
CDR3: CASSPYPFSGSYEQYF
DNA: TGTGCCAGCAGCCCATATCCTTTTAGCGGCTCCTACGAGCAGTACTTC

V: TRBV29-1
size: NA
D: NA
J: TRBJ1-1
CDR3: CSVVIGVSEAFF
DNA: TGCAGCGTTGTTATAGGAGTGTCTGAAGCTTTCTTT

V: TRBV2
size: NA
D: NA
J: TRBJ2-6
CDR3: CASDRRLAGANVLTF
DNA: TGTGCCAGCGACAGGCGTCTGGCGGGGGCCAACGTCCTGACTTTC

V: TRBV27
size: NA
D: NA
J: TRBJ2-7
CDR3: CASSSNFYEQYF
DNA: TGTGCCAGCAGTTCCAACTTCTACGAGCAGTACTTC

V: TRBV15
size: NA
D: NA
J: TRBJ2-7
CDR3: CATSRVHGERYSYEQYF
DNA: TGTGCCACCAGCAGAGTACACGGGGAAAGGTACTCCTACGAGCAGTACTTC